The rows below give T cell receptor beta chains drawn from one sample of a study of metastatic and nonmetastatic thyroid tumors. TCRdb re-analyzed the PCR reads using MiXCR. The sample carries under 20,000 clones, about 34% recorded once. Source material: tumor tissue. The receptors shown here come from a female donor with papillary thyroid cancer or a benign thyroid nodule (not recorded which). Some clones in this sample may be carry-over from other donors' samples. Each CDR3 is given with its conserved first and last residue. Each record gives: D gene, J gene, CDR3 length, V gene, clone size, CDR3 protein, CDR3 DNA. A D gene is named only where the DNA matches it firmly. Rows give clone size only sometimes, using once, few, many, or a class for an expanded clone.

TRBD1 | TRBJ1-1 | 17 | TRBV20-1 | . | CSASRTGGIIMNTEAFF | TGCAGTGCTAGCCGGACAGGGGGCATTATCATGAACACTGAAGCCTTCTTT
TRBD1 | TRBJ1-5 | 14 | TRBV7-9 | . | CASSLKRGRQPQHF | TGTGCCAGCAGCTTAAAGAGGGGGCGGCAGCCCCAGCATTTT
. | TRBJ2-7 | 15 | TRBV7-2 | . | CASSLQGGSSYEQYF | TGTGCCAGCAGCTTGCAGGGGGGGAGCTCCTACGAGCAGTACTTC
TRBD1 | TRBJ2-7 | 14 | TRBV20-1 | . | CSARDLGTEYEQYF | TGCAGTGCTAGAGATCTTGGGACAGAATACGAGCAGTACTTC
TRBD1 | TRBJ1-1 | 15 | TRBV20-1 | . | CSADDRGHGNTEAFF | TGCAGTGCTGATGACAGGGGGCATGGAAACACTGAAGCTTTCTTT
. | TRBJ2-1 | 14 | TRBV20-1 | . | CSAGSQGQSGEQFF | TGCAGTGCGGGGTCTCAGGGTCAGAGTGGTGAGCAGTTCTTC
TRBD1 | TRBJ2-7 | 13 | TRBV2 | medium-sized | CASIRDRRYEQYF | TGTGCCAGCATCCGGGACAGAAGGTACGAGCAGTACTTC
TRBD1 | TRBJ1-1 | 17 | TRBV19 | medium-sized | CASRPRDRGMVDTEAFF | TGTGCCAGTCGCCCGCGGGACAGGGGTATGGTGGACACTGAAGCTTTCTTT
. | TRBJ1-5 | 15 | TRBV5-1 | . | CASSLEVQGRQPQHF | TGCGCCAGCAGCTTGGAAGTACAGGGCCGGCAGCCCCAGCATTTT
. | TRBJ1-5 | 14 | TRBV6-2/TRBV6-3 | . | CASIGRTSNQPQHF | TGTGCCAGCATAGGCAGGACTAGCAATCAGCCCCAGCATTTT
. | TRBJ1-1 | 13 | TRBV5-6 | few | CASSLVRITEAFF | TGTGCCAGCAGCTTGGTACGGATCACTGAAGCTTTCTTT
. | TRBJ2-3 | 13 | TRBV18 | many | CASSPTVSDTQYF | TGTGCCAGCTCACCGACGGTCTCAGATACGCAGTATTTT
TRBD2 | TRBJ2-7 | 15 | TRBV27 | few | CASSSGLAGNYEQYF | TGTGCCAGCAGTTCCGGACTAGCGGGAAATTACGAGCAGTACTTC
TRBD2 | TRBJ2-3 | 16 | TRBV18 | . | CASSRGLAGDTDTQYF | TGTGCCAGCTCACGGGGACTAGCGGGGGACACAGATACGCAGTATTTT
. | TRBJ2-7 | 15 | TRBV20-1 | . | CSARDRGASSYEQYF | TGCAGTGCTAGAGACCGGGGCGCGAGCTCCTACGAGCAGTACTTC
. | TRBJ1-1 | 16 | TRBV10-3 | many | CAISESLNGLNTEAFF | TGTGCCATCAGTGAGTCGTTAAACGGTTTGAACACTGAAGCTTTCTTT
TRBD2 | TRBJ2-7 | 17 | TRBV11-2 | . | CASSMGLAGGRGNEQYF | TGTGCCAGCAGCATGGGACTAGCGGGGGGCCGGGGAAACGAGCAGTACTTC
. | TRBJ2-7 | 13 | TRBV6-1 | few | CASKLRGGSEQYF | TGTGCCAGCAAGTTAAGGGGCGGATCCGAGCAGTACTTC
. | TRBJ2-3 | 16 | TRBV19 | many | CASSSGRHPSTDTQYF | TGTGCCAGTAGTTCGGGACGGCACCCTAGCACAGATACGCAGTATTTT
. | TRBJ1-1 | 13 | TRBV19 | . | CASSSWTDTEAFF | TGTGCCAGTAGTTCCTGGACGGACACTGAAGCTTTCTTT
. | TRBJ1-5 | 14 | TRBV20-1 | medium-sized | CSAKTDYSNQPQHF | TGCAGTGCCAAGACAGATTATAGCAATCAGCCCCAGCATTTT
. | TRBJ2-7 | 13 | TRBV6-1 | large | CASKQGEVYEQYF | TGTGCCAGCAAGCAGGGGGAGGTCTACGAGCAGTACTTC
. | TRBJ2-2 | 16 | TRBV28 | few | CASSQIGTLLTGELFF | TGTGCCAGTAGTCAAATCGGGACTCTCCTCACCGGGGAGCTGTTTTTT
TRBD1 | TRBJ2-2 | 12 | TRBV2 | medium-sized | CASRGTGSELFF | TGTGCCAGCAGGGGGACAGGGTCGGAGCTGTTTTTT
. | TRBJ1-1 | 13 | TRBV5-1 | . | CASSLDSSTEAFF | TGCGCCAGCAGCTTGGACAGCTCTACTGAAGCTTTCTTT
TRBD1 | TRBJ2-7 | 14 | TRBV20-1 | once | CSASETGPRYEQYF | TGCAGTGCTTCAGAGACAGGGCCTCGCTACGAGCAGTACTTC